This T cell receptor (beta chain) stems from a study of T cells after yellow fever vaccination. General study points: Clones that expanded after primary vaccination mostly reappeared after the booster (roughly 97% CD4, around 87% CD8). Peaking on day 5 versus 15, the secondary response was faster but weaker.

The V gene's germline CDR1 is DFQATT and CDR2 SNEGSKA (reference sequence). The V segment lost 6 bases and the J segment 4 bases; nucleotides outside the gene matches: 9. The CDR3 is 14 residues long. About this clonotype itself: The antigen is undetermined.

Using its own MiXCR run on the 5' RACE reads, TCRdb lists one record per CDR3 protein. The repertoire holds about 500,000 distinct CDR3 sequences, with about a sixth as singletons. This chain connects TRBV20-1 to TRBJ1-5; 7 positions agree with TRBD1. The sequence was obtained from a man between 18 and 35 years old who received the YFV17D yellow fever vaccine. Material: PBMCs, obtained less than 6 days after the first yellow fever vaccination. The CDR3 reads CSAAPGQFNQPQHF. Written as DNA, the CDR3 is TGCAGTGCGGCACCGGGACAGTTTAATCAGCCCCAGCATTTT.